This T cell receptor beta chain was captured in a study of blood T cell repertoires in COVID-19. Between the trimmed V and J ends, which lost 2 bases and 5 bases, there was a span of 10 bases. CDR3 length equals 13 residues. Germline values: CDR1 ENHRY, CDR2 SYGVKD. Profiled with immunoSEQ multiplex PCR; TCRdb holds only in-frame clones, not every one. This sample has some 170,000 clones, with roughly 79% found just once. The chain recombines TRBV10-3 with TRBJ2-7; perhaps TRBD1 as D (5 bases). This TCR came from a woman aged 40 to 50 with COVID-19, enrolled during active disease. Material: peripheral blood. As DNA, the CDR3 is TGTGCCATCAGTGAGATTACAGGTCACGAGCAGTACTTC. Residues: CAISEITGHEQYF.